Following are 25 T cell receptor beta chains from one sample sequenced in a study of beta chain features in type 1 diabetes. Study results and limitations: Shorter TCRB CDR3s, moderately but significantly so, were found in Type 1 diabetes patients in all four CD4+ subsets.

These TCRs are of unknown antigen specificity. Every bit of the isolated RNA underwent reverse transcription, so sequencing read expressed TCRB transcripts. The table came from immunoSEQ multiplex PCR; TCRdb's copy has only in-frame clones and leaves some out. The sample shows roughly 50,000 clones, roughly 39% of them seen only once. The material sequenced was Tregs from blood. The receptors derive from a man aged 25 to 40 with type 1 diabetes.

This clone showed up just a few times. This chain joins TRBV11-2 and TRBJ2-1; 9 bases are shared with TRBD1. V gave up 6 bases and J gave up 2 bases; unmatched junction bases: 8. From germline, CDR1 is SGHAT and CDR2 FQNNGV. CDR3 length: 16 amino acids. The chain's CDR3 is CASSITGTGPYNEQFF. The CDR3 DNA follows: TGTGCCAGCAGTATAACCGGGACAGGGCCCTACAATGAGCAGTTCTTC.

This clone was recorded once. The CDR3 DNA reads as TGTGCCTGGAGTGGGACAGGGGGAAGTCAGCCCCAGCATTTT. Its protein is CAWSGTGGSQPQHF. V gene TRBV30 combines with J gene TRBJ1-5; 10 positions match TRBD1. The germline gives CDR1 GTSNPN, CDR2 SVGIG (reference sequence). The CDR3 length is 14 residues. With V trimmed by 1 base and J by 6 bases, 3 bases remained unmatched.

The genes are TRBV5-1 and TRBJ2-7; D perhaps matches TRBD1 (5 bases). V was cut by 0 bases and J by 2 bases, with 15 bases left in between. The CDR3 runs 16 residues. The germline V gene has CDR1 SGHRS and CDR2 YFSETQ. The CDR3 is CASSLEWQGPTYEQYF. DNA for the CDR3: TGCGCCAGCAGCTTGGAGTGGCAGGGTCCGACCTACGAGCAGTACTTC.

V usage is TRBV2 and J usage is TRBJ2-5, with a tentative D call TRBD2 (6 bases). The last part of the DNA fits TRBJ2-7 better; the J call may be wrong. Germline V gene lookup returns CDR1 SNHLY and CDR2 FYNNEI. The CDR3 length is 14 residues. The CDR3 is CASSEWREGNEQYF. Written as DNA, the CDR3 is TGTGCCAGCAGTGAATGGCGGGAAGGTAACGAGCAGTACTTC.

This clone was found a few times. The J gene is TRBJ2-1, the V gene TRBV18; a possible D gene is TRBD2 (5 bases). Between the trimmed V and J ends, which lost 6 bases and 3 bases, there was a span of 15 bases. The CDR3 runs 15 residues. Germline CDR1 is KGHSH and CDR2 is LQKENI. Written as DNA, the CDR3 is TGTGCCAGCTCCCAAAGCGGTGAACTCTACAATGAGCAGTTCTTC. Amino acid sequence: CASSQSGELYNEQFF.

This clone was detected only a few times. The rearrangement uses TRBV5-1 and TRBJ2-5, with D possibly being TRBD1 (6 bases). TRBJ2-7 explains the end of the DNA better; the J call may be wrong. The length of the CDR3 is 12 residues. Per the germline V gene, CDR1 is SGHRS and CDR2 is YFSETQ. The CDR3 DNA follows: TGCGCCAGCAGCTCTCAGGGGTACGAGCAGTACTTC. As protein: CASSSQGYEQYF.

The CDR3 region has the DNA TGTGCCAGCAGCCGACCACTAGCGGGAGAGACAGATACGCAGTATTTT. Its protein is CASSRPLAGETDTQYF. The chain combines TRBV5-4 with TRBJ2-3; 11 bases match TRBD2. This CDR3 spans 16 amino acids. V dropped 4 bases and J dropped 3; count of bases not matched to a gene: 7. Germline V gives CDR1 SGHNT, CDR2 YYREEE (reference sequence).

CDR3 residues: CASSVSRGSETQYF. In nucleotides, the CDR3 is TGTGCCAGCAGCGTCTCTCGGGGGTCGGAGACCCAGTACTTC. V gene TRBV9 combines with J gene TRBJ2-5; tentatively, D is TRBD2 (6 bases). Trimming took off 2 bases at V and 5 bases at J, with 13 bases between the two ends. Germline CDR1 is SGDLS and CDR2 is YYNGEE. CDR3 length: 14 residues.

This clone has only a few counts. V usage is TRBV5-5 and J usage is TRBJ2-1; 13 bases agree with TRBD2. V lost 3 bases, J lost 9 bases, and 15 bases stayed unmatched. Germline assignment: CDR1 SGHKS and CDR2 YYEKEE (reference sequence). The CDR3 sequence is 18 residues long. The CDR3 loop is CASSSLGLAGDPWFEQFF. CDR3 nucleotides: TGTGCCAGCAGCTCGCTTGGACTAGCGGGAGATCCTTGGTTTGAGCAGTTCTTC.

V gene TRBV19 combines with J gene TRBJ1-1; 9 nucleotides agree with TRBD1. Losses at the gene ends were 1 base for V and 3 bases for J; bases not matched to a gene: 6. The CDR3 totals 16 residues. The V gene's germline CDR1 is LNHDA and CDR2 SQIVND (reference sequence). Here the CDR3 reads CASSIGPGQGDTEAFF. In DNA form, the CDR3 reads TGTGCCAGTAGTATAGGGCCGGGACAGGGAGACACTGAAGCTTTCTTT.

The chain combines TRBV11-1 with TRBJ1-1; D is possibly TRBD1 (5 bases). Trimming shortened V by 4 bases and J by 6 bases, and 15 bases separated the two germline ends. The V gene's germline CDR1 is SGHAT and CDR2 FQDESV (reference sequence). There are 14 residues in the CDR3. Here the CDR3 DNA reads TGTGCCAGCAGCTACCAAAGGGGAAAGGCTGAAGCTTTCTTT. Translated, it gives CASSYQRGKAEAFF.

The rearrangement links TRBV7-9 to TRBJ2-3; TRBD1 matches at 8 bases. This CDR3 is 15 amino acids long. Germline V gives CDR1 SEHNR, CDR2 FQNEAQ (reference sequence). J lost 3 bases, V lost 5 bases, and 7 bases had no gene match. CDR3 sequence (DNA): TGTGCCAGCAGCAAAAAGACAGGGGATACAGATACGCAGTATTTT. Translated, it gives CASSKKTGDTDTQYF.

This clone was detected only a few times. The chain employs TRBV5-1 and TRBJ2-5; weak D call: TRBD1 (6 bases). The CDR3 has 15 amino acids. The V and J ends lost 2 bases and 1 base respectively, with 12 bases between them. Germline V gene sequence: CDR1 SGHRS, CDR2 YFSETQ. The CDR3 sequence is CASSFGRGPQETQYF. The CDR3 DNA is TGCGCCAGCAGCTTCGGCAGGGGACCCCAAGAGACCCAGTACTTC. Variable domain in full (rest from reference TRBV5-1 and TRBJ2-5): KAGVTQTPRYLIKTRGQQVTLSCSPISGHRSVSWYQQTPGQGLQFLFEYFSETQRNKGNFPGRFSGRQFSNSRSEMNVSTLELGDSALYLCASSFGRGPQETQYFGPGTRLLVL.

The gene calls are TRBV19 and TRBJ1-1, with no clear D. From germline, CDR1 is LNHDA and CDR2 SQIVND (reference sequence). This CDR3 is 14 amino acids long. V was trimmed by 1 base and J by 1 base, leaving 7 bases between them. For the CDR3, the DNA is TGTGCCAGTAGTATAGGGCTCCCGAACACTGAAGCTTTCTTT. Translation gives CASSIGLPNTEAFF.

The chain couples TRBV28 to TRBJ1-2, with TRBD1 matching 7 bases. This CDR3 is 14 amino acids long. V lost 2 bases to trimming and J lost 6 bases; unmatched junction nucleotides: 6. Germline CDR1 MDHEN, CDR2 SYDVKM. The chain's CDR3 is CASSLGTALDGYTF. The CDR3, as DNA: TGTGCCAGCAGTTTAGGGACAGCCTTGGATGGCTACACCTTC.

The gene calls are TRBV7-8 and TRBJ2-7, with a tentative D call TRBD2 (6 bases). CDR1 and CDR2 (germline): SGHVS, FQNEAQ. Trimming left V 6 bases short and J 0 bases short, with 15 bases between. The length of the CDR3 is 15 residues. The CDR3 region is CASSRSGDASYEQYF. CDR3 DNA: TGTGCCAGCAGTCGTAGCGGTGATGCCTCCTACGAGCAGTACTTC.

The CDR3, as DNA: TGTGCCAGTAGCTATACCTACAATGAGCAGTTCTTC. Amino acids: CASSYTYNEQFF. The V call is TRBV19, the J call TRBJ2-1; D is unclear. CDR3 length: 12 residues. V was cut by 6 bases and J by 2 bases, with 5 bases left in between. Germline CDR1 is LNHDA and CDR2 is SQIVND (reference sequence).

The rearrangement uses TRBV25-1 and TRBJ1-2; D gene uncertain. Germline CDR1 reads MGHDK; CDR2 reads SYGVNS. V gave up 4 bases and J gave up 2 bases, with 14 bases separating them. This CDR3 is built from 15 residues. CDR3 amino acids: CASSALRGNNYGYTF. In nucleotides, the CDR3 is TGTGCCAGCAGTGCCCTTCGCGGGAACAACTATGGCTACACCTTC.

V gene TRBV6-1 combines with J gene TRBJ1-1; 7 bases match TRBD1. The CDR3 loop spans 14 amino acids. The V gene's germline CDR1 is MNHNS and CDR2 SASEGT. V shed 3 bases and J 5 bases; nucleotides not matched to a gene: 6. The DNA of the CDR3 is TGTGCCAGCAGTGACGACAGGGCAATGACTGAAGCTTTCTTT. Residues: CASSDDRAMTEAFF.

This chain links TRBV5-1 with TRBJ2-6, with 9 bases that match TRBD1. The CDR3 spans 19 residues. In germline, CDR1 is SGHRS, CDR2 YFSETQ. V was pared by 4 bases and J by 0 bases, with 11 bases of the junction left unmatched. CDR3 coding DNA: TGCGCCAGCAGCACCCACCGGGACAGGGCCCCCTCTGGGGCCAACGTCCTGACTTTC. The encoded protein is CASSTHRDRAPSGANVLTF.

This clone was detected a few times. J is TRBJ1-4 and V is TRBV2; D is uncertain. The germline gives CDR1 SNHLY, CDR2 FYNNEI. The germline V and J ends were trimmed by 2 bases and 4 bases, with 8 bases remaining between them. The CDR3 is 14 amino acids. CDR3 in DNA: TGTGCCAGCAGTGAACGGAGCAATAATGAAAAACTGTTTTTT. Amino acid sequence: CASSERSNNEKLFF.

The chain links TRBV5-1 to TRBJ1-1; D not resolved. Deletions cut 0 bases from V and 5 bases from J, with 14 bases between. Germline loops: CDR1 SGHRS, CDR2 YFSETQ. This CDR3 is built from 15 residues. The CDR3 spells CASSLVRAGGTEAFF. CDR3 DNA: TGCGCCAGCAGCTTGGTGAGGGCCGGAGGGACTGAAGCTTTCTTT.

The rearrangement joins TRBV9 to TRBJ2-2, with 8 bases lining up with TRBD1. The germline V gene has CDR1 SGDLS and CDR2 YYNGEE. The ends lost 1 base at V and 7 bases at J; junction bases unmatched: 9. This CDR3 spans 16 amino acids. DNA for the CDR3: TGTGCCAGCAGCGTAAAACCCCAGGGGGCATACGGGGAGCTGTTTTTT. Translating it yields CASSVKPQGAYGELFF.

V usage is TRBV28 and J usage is TRBJ2-1, with TRBD2 identical over 8 bases. Trimming took 6 bases from V and 1 from J; bases not matched to a gene: 11. The CDR3 is 17 residues long. The germline V gene encodes CDR1 MDHEN and CDR2 SYDVKM. The CDR3 nucleotides read TGTGCCAGCAGCCCACCAGCGGGAGCCCATTCCTACAATGAGCAGTTCTTC. Its translation is CASSPPAGAHSYNEQFF. The variable domain in full, completed from reference TRBV28 and TRBJ2-1, reads DVKVTQSSRYLVKRTGEKVFLECVQDMDHENMFWYRQDPGLGLRLIYFSYDVKMKEKGDIPEGYSVSREKKERFSLILESASTNQTSMYLCASSPPAGAHSYNEQFFGPGTRLTVL.

This clone has more than one count but fewer than ten. The gene calls are TRBV7-3 and TRBJ2-1; 7 nucleotides line up with TRBD1. This CDR3 comprises 15 residues. Germline V lookup: CDR1 SGHTA, CDR2 FQGTGA. With 5 bases clipped from V and 7 bases from J, the junction kept 11 bases outside the gene matches. CDR3 sequence (DNA): TGTGCCAGCAGCCCGCAGCCGGGACAGAGGAATGAGCAGTTCTTC. It translates to CASSPQPGQRNEQFF.